The clone carrying this T cell receptor (beta chain) was seen many times. Its specificity is not known. The data stem from a study of neurological immune-mediated disorders. The output of every sequencing run, over 160 million TCR-beta sequences, came from 15-18 subjects. TCRdb called the 5' RACE reads again in MiXCR, with one record for every CDR3 protein. The table lists about 59,000 distinct CDR3 sequences, less than 25% of them singletons. Study findings and constraints: Expansion of TCR clones was greatest in HTLV-1-associated myelopathy and smallest in multiple sclerosis, where it fell below that of healthy controls.

The time point: technical triplicate 2. The V end lost 5 bases, the J end lost 4 bases, and 8 bases lay between the germline ends. This CDR3 contains 11 residues. Looked up from germline, CDR1 is DFQATT and CDR2 is SNEGSKA (reference sequence). The sample was PBMCs. V gene TRBV20-1 combines with J gene TRBJ1-2; no definite D call. This receptor was obtained from a man aged 60-69 years with HTLV-1-associated myelopathy (HAM/TSP). CDR3 residues: CSAWAGYGYTF. The CDR3 region has the DNA TGCAGTGCTTGGGCCGGCTATGGCTACACCTTC.